These 18 T cell receptor beta chains came from one sample sequenced in a study of control samples from healthy donors and cancer patients. Libraries were prepared by immunoSEQ multiplex PCR; TCRdb keeps only in-frame clonotypes and omits some of them. The sample includes roughly 160,000 clones, under 96% of them seen just once. Sequenced material: blood. The receptors were sampled from a woman aged 25 to 39 in good health.

The chain recombines TRBV5-1 with TRBJ2-6; the match to TRBD1 covers 12 bases. Germline V gene sequence: CDR1 SGHRS, CDR2 YFSETQ. This CDR3 has 17 residues. V lost 4 bases, J lost 4 bases, and 6 bases stayed unmatched. CDR3 in amino acids: CASSGGQGAVGANVLTF. DNA of the CDR3: TGCGCCAGCAGCGGGGGACAGGGGGCTGTCGGGGCCAACGTCCTGACTTTC.

In this sample, this clone turned up once. The rearrangement joins TRBV10-3 to TRBJ1-3; D uncertain. Per germline, CDR1 ENHRY and CDR2 SYGVKD. The ends were cut back, 0 bases at V and 0 bases at J, with 9 bases in the middle. This CDR3 region has 16 residues. In DNA, the CDR3 is TGTGCCATCAGTGAGTCGGGGATCCTCTCTGGAAACACCATATATTTT. It is translated as CAISESGILSGNTIYF.

The rearrangement uses TRBV7-2 and TRBJ2-7, with 9 bases that match TRBD1. CDR1 is SGHTA, CDR2 FQGNSA, per germline. The CDR3 is 14 amino acids. Losses at the gene ends were 5 bases for V and 6 bases for J; bases not matched to a gene: 8. This CDR3 is CASSDGQGRFEQYF. CDR3 in DNA: TGTGCCAGCAGCGACGGACAGGGGAGGTTCGAGCAGTACTTC.

V gene TRBV30 combines with J gene TRBJ2-2, with TRBD1 matching 12 bases. J was trimmed by 5 bases and V by 5 bases; bases with no gene match: 3. CDR3 length equals 14 residues. Germline assignment: CDR1 GTSNPN and CDR2 SVGIG (reference sequence). CDR3 in DNA: TGTGCCTGGGGGGGACAGGGGGCAACCGGGGAGCTGTTTTTT. Translated: CAWGGQGATGELFF.

V usage is TRBV5-4 and J usage is TRBJ2-5; D ambiguous. The V end was cut by 4 bases, the J end by 2 bases, with 18 bases between. The CDR3 loop spans 16 amino acids. Germline V gene sequence: CDR1 SGHNT, CDR2 YYREEE (reference sequence). CDR3 sequence reads: CASSLKATAPQETQYF. CDR3 in DNA: TGTGCCAGCAGCCTAAAAGCGACTGCACCACAAGAGACCCAGTACTTC.

This CDR3 is CASRPPGTGPLKDAYEQYF. The DNA for the CDR3 is TGTGCCAGCAGACCCCCCGGGACAGGGCCCCTTAAAGACGCCTACGAGCAGTACTTC. The gene calls are TRBV7-8 and TRBJ2-7; 9 bases line up with TRBD1. The V segment lost 6 bases and the J segment 2 bases; nucleotides outside the gene matches: 20. CDR1 and CDR2 from the germline V gene are SGHVS and FQNEAQ. The CDR3 consists of 19 residues.

This chain uses TRBV6-1 with TRBJ1-3; D is uncertain. The CDR3 loop spans 15 amino acids. The germline V and J ends were trimmed by 3 bases and 0 bases, with 9 bases remaining between them. Per germline, CDR1 MNHNS and CDR2 SASEGT. The CDR3 coding sequence is TGTGCCAGCAGTGACGGGAAGAGCTCTGGAAACACCATATATTTT. Protein sequence: CASSDGKSSGNTIYF.

The V gene is TRBV5-1, the J gene TRBJ2-5; 12 nucleotides align to TRBD2. From germline, CDR1 is SGHRS and CDR2 YFSETQ. CDR3 length: 17 residues. V lost 3 bases and J lost 5; bases outside the gene matches: 11. The CDR3: CASSSRLAGDLAETQYF. CDR3 nucleotide sequence: TGCGCCAGCAGCTCCCGACTAGCGGGAGATTTGGCGGAGACCCAGTACTTC.

This sequence joins TRBV4-1 and TRBJ2-1, with D unclear. Trimming left V 5 bases short and J 4 bases short, with 12 bases between. Germline CDR1 reads MGHRA; CDR2 reads YSYEKL. The CDR3 has 14 residues. The CDR3 DNA reads as TGCGCCAGCAGCTTAGACCAGGCGTACAATGAGCAGTTCTTC. It is translated as CASSLDQAYNEQFF.

The chain has TRBV29-1 and TRBJ1-2; unclear D gene. The CDR3 sequence is 10 residues long. Germline V lookup: CDR1 SQVTM, CDR2 ANQGSEA. Between the trimmed V and J ends, which lost 1 base and 6 bases, there was a span of 3 bases. As DNA, the CDR3 is TGCAGCGTTGAAGTGGATGGCTACACCTTC. It translates to CSVEVDGYTF.

This chain links TRBV27 with TRBJ1-2; D call uncertain. CDR3 length: 14 amino acids. Germline assignment: CDR1 MNHEY and CDR2 SMNVEV (reference sequence). Deletions cut 5 bases from V and 4 bases from J, with 14 bases between. CDR3 in amino acids: CASSPYRGTYGYTF. The CDR3 DNA is TGTGCCAGCAGTCCCTACCGGGGTACCTATGGCTACACCTTC.

The chain is built from TRBV28 and TRBJ2-3; possible D gene TRBD2, 6 bases. The germline CDR1 and CDR2 sequences are MDHEN and SYDVKM. V lost 5 bases and J 0 bases, leaving 9 bases between the germline ends. This CDR3 region has 14 residues. CDR3 DNA: TGTGCCAGCAGTCCTGCGGGGAGCACAGATACGCAGTATTTT. Encoded protein: CASSPAGSTDTQYF.

The chain has TRBV9 and TRBJ2-1; 14 positions agree with TRBD2. V lost 4 bases, J lost 8 bases, and 5 bases stayed unmatched. The CDR3 is 15 residues long. Per germline, CDR1 SGDLS and CDR2 YYNGEE. Here the CDR3 DNA reads TGTGCCAGCAGCTGGACTAGCGGGGGGTCTTATGAGCAGTTCTTC. Amino acids: CASSWTSGGSYEQFF.

V is TRBV5-1 and J is TRBJ1-3; a weak D match, TRBD1 (6 bases). Between the trimmed V and J ends, which lost 4 bases and 7 bases, there was a span of 12 bases. Germline CDR1 is SGHRS and CDR2 is YFSETQ. The CDR3 has 13 amino acids. Here the CDR3 reads CASSLTGLNTIYF. Here the CDR3 DNA reads TGCGCCAGCAGCCTTACAGGGCTGAACACCATATATTTT.

This clone has just one count. The chain couples TRBV5-1 to TRBJ2-1; 11 bases agree with TRBD2. This CDR3 is built from 15 residues. Trimming removed 0 bases from V and 6 bases from J; junction bases left unmatched: 2. Germline CDR1 SGHRS, CDR2 YFSETQ. The CDR3 reads CASSLAGTSGNEQFF. CDR3 nucleotides: TGCGCCAGCAGCTTGGCCGGGACTAGCGGCAATGAGCAGTTCTTC.

The chain is built from TRBV5-1 and TRBJ2-1; D is undetermined. This CDR3 spans 11 amino acids. Looked up from germline, CDR1 is SGHRS and CDR2 is YFSETQ. The V end lost 0 bases, the J end lost 9 bases, and 4 bases lay between the germline ends. CDR3 sequence reads: CASSLVSEQFF. The CDR3 DNA reads as TGCGCCAGCAGCTTGGTTTCTGAGCAGTTCTTC.

This chain links TRBV6-2 or TRBV6-3 with TRBJ2-3; 10 bases map to TRBD2. Germline CDR1 reads MNHEY; CDR2 reads SVGEGT. This CDR3 region has 15 residues. V dropped 5 bases and J dropped 0; count of bases not matched to a gene: 2. In DNA form, the CDR3 reads TGTGCCAGCAGTAGAGCGGGAGGGAGCACAGATACGCAGTATTTT. Translation gives CASSRAGGSTDTQYF.

About this clone itself: Other DNA sequences in this sample translate to the same CDR3. The V gene is TRBV9, the J gene TRBJ1-4; tentative D call: TRBD1 (5 bases). Between the trimmed V and J ends, which lost 0 bases and 4 bases, there was a span of 7 bases. Germline lookup yields CDR1 SGDLS and CDR2 YYNGEE. This CDR3 spans 14 amino acids. The CDR3 sequence: CASSVGGVNEKLFF. CDR3 nucleotide sequence: TGTGCCAGCAGCGTAGGAGGGGTTAATGAAAAACTGTTTTTT.